The T cell receptor (beta chain) under discussion was sequenced for a study of graft-versus-host responses after intestinal transplantation. This table comes from immunoSEQ multiplex PCR, and its TCRdb copy is limited to in-frame clones, with some not included. The table records roughly 25,000 clones, over 80% of them present only once. A single count supports this clone. V lost 0 bases to trimming and J lost 2 bases, with 15 bases between them. Germline V gene data show CDR1 as LGHNT and CDR2 as FRNRAP. The CDR3 runs 17 residues. The specimen comprised PBMCs, sampled 28 days after intestinal transplant. The clonotype was recovered from a human patient who received an intestinal transplant, so some T cells may come from the graft donor. The chain joins TRBV12-5 to TRBJ2-3; possibly TRBD1 for D (6 bases). CDR3 amino acids: CASGLVRVGAYTDTQYF. The CDR3 coding sequence is TGTGCTAGTGGTTTGGTACGGGTGGGGGCTTACACAGATACGCAGTATTTT.